This TCR beta chain was obtained from a study of blood T cell repertoires in COVID-19. Clones were sequenced by immunoSEQ multiplex PCR, and TCRdb holds only the in-frame ones, with some missing. The sample includes about 96,000 clones, about 87% of them seen just once. This clonotype was obtained from a human donor with COVID-19, enrolled during active disease. The donor label of this sample is uncertain. The sample was peripheral blood.

The CDR3: CASSLTGEANEKLFF. As DNA, the CDR3 is TGTGCCAGCAGTTTAACAGGGGAGGCTAATGAAAAACTGTTTTTT. The chain couples TRBV28 to TRBJ1-4; 7 nucleotides align to TRBD1. This CDR3 has 15 residues. Losses at the gene ends were 2 bases for V and 3 bases for J; bases not matched to a gene: 3. Germline CDR1 and CDR2: MDHEN and SYDVKM.